A selection of T cell receptor beta chains follows, all from one sample in a study of regulatory T cells in long-lasting Graves disease. A single record per CDR3 protein comes from TCRdb applying MiXCR to the multiplex PCR reads. This table has 550,000 or so distinct CDR3 sequences, about 12% appearing once. The sample also formed part of further work on T cells in Graves' hyperthyroidism and ophthalmopathy.

The sequences come from peripheral blood mononuclear cells (PBMCs), collected at new diagnosis, from a patient treated with antithyroid drugs. The receptors originated from a woman in her twenties or thirties with Graves disease. The conserved cysteine and the conserved F or W are not part of the CDR3 here. Each record gives: clone size, J gene, V gene, CDR3 protein. Where a row states a size, it is once, few, many or the class of an expanded clone; other rows omit it.

many	TRBJ2-5	TRBV18	ASSPTGAFGKETQY
many	TRBJ2-3	TRBV20-1	SADTGILPDTQY
many	TRBJ2-3	TRBV18	ASSPGVTDTQY
many	TRBJ2-5	TRBV28	ASSFLLAGGLTQY
many	TRBJ1-2	TRBV20-1	SARQGNLIGYT
NA	TRBJ2-4	TRBV28	ASSRDGRNIQY
NA	TRBJ2-7	TRBV12-3/TRBV12-4	ASSTRQGGNYEQY
many	TRBJ2-5	TRBV2	ASSVSIQETQY
many	TRBJ2-1	TRBV11-3	ASSPGSGLAGVSFYNEQF
NA	TRBJ2-3	TRBV27	ASTPTWIGSPGDTQY
NA	TRBJ1-5	TRBV5-6	ASSFDLGQPQH
many	TRBJ1-2	TRBV6-2/TRBV6-3	ASSYSPTSTRPYGYT
NA	TRBJ2-3	TRBV11-2	ASSQSPGLAGVRDTQY
few	TRBJ1-5	TRBV2	ASSDPGGFNQPQH
many	TRBJ2-1	TRBV7-2	ASSSRPAASSSYNEQF
NA	TRBJ1-4	TRBV19	ASRGIGYGTNEKLF
many	TRBJ1-1	TRBV11-2	ASSRTGWTTEAF
few	TRBJ2-2	TRBV2	ASLEGPYNTGELF
few	TRBJ1-1	TRBV4-1	ASSQVIGAAPSEAF
NA	TRBJ2-1	TRBV5-6	ASSSTGDYTYNEQF
NA	TRBJ2-7	TRBV11-2	ASREGLSSYEQY
few	TRBJ2-5	TRBV10-1	ASSDSGRGETQY
many	TRBJ1-2	TRBV13	ASSFYWGPNYGYT
many	TRBJ1-5	TRBV2	ASTRQGARNQPQH
NA	TRBJ2-1	TRBV11-2	ASSLGYGHGNEQF
many	TRBJ1-2	TRBV2	ASRPGQGGSNYGYT
NA	TRBJ2-5	TRBV7-6	ASSGGGAWETQY
few	TRBJ2-3	TRBV20-1	SAKPMLRLGDTHY
NA	TRBJ2-7	TRBV25-1	ASSGPPINSYEQY
NA	TRBJ2-5	TRBV19	ASSEAGQETQY